Following are 29 T cell receptor beta chains from one sample sequenced in a study of blood T cell repertoires in COVID-19. Clones were read by immunoSEQ multiplex PCR, and TCRdb kept only the in-frame ones, dropping some. The sample yields 25,000 to 35,000 clones, 70% to 85% seen once. Input material: peripheral blood. The source of these receptors is a human donor in a cohort sampled during active COVID-19.

The chain has TRBV5-1 and TRBJ2-7; D is unclear. The CDR3 is made up of 16 amino acids. CDR1 and CDR2 (germline): SGHRS, YFSETQ. The V and J ends lost 0 bases and 2 bases respectively, with 15 bases between them. The chain's CDR3 is CASSLAETYVTYEQYF. DNA of the CDR3: TGCGCCAGCAGCTTGGCCGAGACATATGTCACCTACGAGCAGTACTTC.

This chain links TRBV6-5 with TRBJ1-1; no reliable D call. The CDR3 has 12 residues. V shed 6 bases and J shed 9 bases, with 14 bases lying between them. The germline gives CDR1 MNHEY, CDR2 SVGAGI. CDR3 coding DNA: TGTGCCAGCAGGAGAACAGCTGGAAAAGCTTTCTTT. Protein sequence: CASRRTAGKAFF.

As DNA, the CDR3 is TGTGCCAGCAGTCAAAGCGGACTGCCTGAGCAGTACTTC. Encoded protein: CASSQSGLPEQYF. V gene TRBV3-1 (or the pseudogene TRBV3-2) combines with J gene TRBJ2-7; the D gene is possibly TRBD2 (5 bases). V dropped 6 bases and J dropped 7 bases, with 16 bases sitting between them. The CDR3 sequence is 13 residues long. Germline V gene data show CDR1 as LGHDT and CDR2 as YNNKEL (reference sequence).

V gene TRBV6-1 combines with J gene TRBJ2-5, with 9 bases aligning to TRBD2. The CDR3 totals 15 residues. V lost 3 bases, J lost 4 bases, and 6 bases stayed unmatched. The V gene's germline CDR1 is MNHNS and CDR2 SASEGT. The CDR3 is CASSDRERGVETQYF. CDR3 nucleotide sequence: TGTGCCAGCAGTGACCGAGAGCGGGGGGTAGAGACCCAGTACTTC.

The rearrangement uses TRBV11-2 and TRBJ2-2, with TRBD2 as a possible D gene (5 bases). From germline, CDR1 is SGHAT and CDR2 FQNNGV. With 2 bases removed from V and 6 bases from J, the gap between germline ends came to 10 bases. CDR3 length equals 14 residues. The CDR3 DNA sequence: TGTGCCAGCAGCTTAATAGGGAGTGCCGGGGAGCTGTTTTTT. Residues: CASSLIGSAGELFF.

The chain combines TRBV19 with TRBJ2-7; no clear D gene. The length of the CDR3 is 14 residues. From germline, CDR1 is LNHDA and CDR2 SQIVND (reference sequence). Trimming removed 3 bases at V and 3 bases at J, with 12 bases between. CDR3 loop: CASSIDTILYEQYF. CDR3 coding DNA: TGTGCCAGTAGTATCGACACGATCCTCTACGAGCAGTACTTC.

This rearrangement joins TRBV19 to TRBJ2-3; 9 bases are a match to TRBD2. J lost 1 base, V lost 7 bases, and 12 bases had no gene match. There are 17 residues in the CDR3. Germline lookup yields CDR1 LNHDA and CDR2 SQIVND (reference sequence). The CDR3 nucleotides read TGTGCCAGTACCGCTCGCGGGGGGGCGTTCGGCACAGATACGCAGTATTTT. Its protein product is CASTARGGAFGTDTQYF.

V gene TRBV12-3 or TRBV12-4 combines with J gene TRBJ1-4, with a weak D call TRBD1 (5 bases). The CDR3 loop spans 13 amino acids. The V gene lost 3 bases and the J gene lost 10 bases, with 12 bases spanning the gap. The CDR3 spells CASSFPGGGKLFF. In DNA, the CDR3 is TGTGCCAGCAGTTTTCCCGGGGGAGGAAAACTGTTTTTT.

The chain is built from TRBV27 and TRBJ2-7; D perhaps matches TRBD1 (6 bases). With 6 bases removed from V and 0 bases from J, the gap between germline ends came to 9 bases. This CDR3 has 13 residues. The germline V gene encodes CDR1 MNHEY and CDR2 SMNVEV (reference sequence). The CDR3 coding sequence is TGTGCCAGCAGCGGACAGCCCTCCTACGAGCAGTACTTC. Its translation is CASSGQPSYEQYF.

The gene calls are TRBV9 and TRBJ1-5, with D perhaps TRBD1 (6 bases). This CDR3 has 15 amino acids. Germline loops: CDR1 SGDLS, CDR2 YYNGEE. Trimming cost V 0 bases and J 4 bases, with 11 bases left between them. The CDR3, as DNA: TGTGCCAGCAGCGTAGGCCGGGACACTAATCAGCCCCAGCATTTT. It specifies CASSVGRDTNQPQHF.

The chain joins TRBV11-1 to TRBJ1-6; tentatively, D is TRBD1 (6 bases). Germline V gives CDR1 SGHAT, CDR2 FQDESV (reference sequence). This CDR3 has 13 residues. Trimming left V 4 bases short and J 10 bases short, with 11 bases between. CDR3 sequence (DNA): TGTGCCAGCAGCTCAAGACAGGAATCACCCCTCCACTTT. Its protein is CASSSRQESPLHF.

The DNA for the CDR3 is TGTGCCACCAGTGATTCCCGGGGGAGTGGCTACACCTTC. This codes for CATSDSRGSGYTF. The chain carries TRBV24-1 and TRBJ1-2, with a possible D match to TRBD1 (5 bases). Germline values: CDR1 KGHDR, CDR2 SFDVKD. The CDR3 has 13 amino acids. V was trimmed by 2 bases and J by 7 bases, leaving 10 bases between them.

The CDR3 sequence is CASSLDGHKNTEAFF. The CDR3 region has the DNA TGCGCCAGCAGCTTGGACGGACACAAGAACACTGAAGCTTTCTTT. The rearrangement joins TRBV5-1 to TRBJ1-1; possible D gene TRBD1, 5 bases. Germline V CDR1 and CDR2: SGHRS, YFSETQ. The CDR3 is made up of 15 amino acids. V was shortened by 0 bases and J by 1 base, with 10 bases between the two germline ends.

The chain combines TRBV10-3 with TRBJ2-5; tentatively, D is TRBD1 (7 bases). V lost 2 bases to trimming and J lost 3 bases, with 10 bases between them. This CDR3 spans 14 amino acids. The V gene's germline CDR1 is ENHRY and CDR2 SYGVKD. CDR3 DNA: TGTGCCATCAGTGAGACCAGGGGGGAAGAGACCCAGTACTTC. It is translated as CAISETRGEETQYF.

V is TRBV7-9 and J is TRBJ2-2, with TRBD1 matching 11 bases. The CDR3 sequence is 15 residues long. Germline V gives CDR1 SEHNR, CDR2 FQNEAQ (reference sequence). J lost 7 bases, V lost 5 bases, and 6 bases had no gene match. The CDR3 protein is CASSPGTGGDGELFF. The DNA of the CDR3 is TGTGCCAGCAGCCCCGGGACAGGGGGAGACGGGGAGCTGTTTTTT.

The V and J genes are TRBV6-5 and TRBJ1-2, with TRBD1 identical over 8 bases. The J segment lost 8 bases and the V segment lost 4 bases, leaving 12 bases of the junction unmatched. The length of the CDR3 is 15 residues. Per germline, CDR1 MNHEY and CDR2 SVGAGI. CDR3 sequence: CASSLWQGAEVGYTF. In DNA form, the CDR3 reads TGTGCCAGCAGTTTGTGGCAGGGGGCGGAGGTCGGCTACACCTTC.

CDR3 sequence (DNA): TGTGCCAGCAGTGTGCTGGGAGCGGGGGGTTACGAGACCCAGTACTTC. It translates to CASSVLGAGGYETQYF. The chain employs TRBV27 and TRBJ2-5, with TRBD2 matching over 9 bases. Germline lookup yields CDR1 MNHEY and CDR2 SMNVEV (reference sequence). CDR3 length equals 16 residues. V shed 5 bases and J 5 bases; nucleotides not matched to a gene: 12.

V is TRBV5-1 and J is TRBJ2-5; 10 bases line up with TRBD1. The ends lost 0 bases at V and 5 bases at J; junction bases unmatched: 4. The germline CDR1 and CDR2 sequences are SGHRS and YFSETQ. The CDR3 sequence is 15 residues long. CDR3 coding DNA: TGCGCCAGCAGCTTGGGGACAGGGGGGATGGAGACCCAGTACTTC. Its translation: CASSLGTGGMETQYF.

CDR3 nucleotide sequence: TGCGCCAGCAGCCCGCGGGGTGGCAATCAGCCCCAGCATTTT. Amino acids: CASSPRGGNQPQHF. The rearrangement links TRBV5-1 to TRBJ1-5; D uncertain. Trimming removed 4 bases at V and 2 bases at J, with 10 bases between. Germline CDR1 and CDR2: SGHRS and YFSETQ. CDR3 length: 14 residues.

J is TRBJ2-5 and V is TRBV24-1; maybe TRBD1 (6 bases). CDR1 is KGHDR and CDR2 is SFDVKD in the germline V gene. The ends were cut back, 2 bases at V and 5 bases at J, with 14 bases in the middle. The CDR3 loop spans 15 amino acids. This CDR3 reads CATSDSGHPDETQYF. CDR3 coding DNA: TGTGCCACCAGTGATTCGGGACACCCGGACGAGACCCAGTACTTC.

J is TRBJ2-3 and V is TRBV30; no firm D call. Germline V CDR1 and CDR2: GTSNPN, SVGIG (reference sequence). This CDR3 has 12 residues. Trimming removed 5 bases from V and 6 bases from J, with 12 bases in between. CDR3 protein: CAWGENSDTQYF. The CDR3 region has the DNA TGTGCCTGGGGCGAGAATTCGGATACGCAGTATTTT.

The count of this clone is one. This chain connects TRBV4-2 to TRBJ2-5; tentatively, D is TRBD2 (7 bases). This CDR3 contains 14 residues. Germline CDR1 LGHNA, CDR2 YNFKEQ. Trimming stripped 5 bases from V and 5 bases from J, with 15 bases between. The CDR3 DNA reads as TGTGCCAGCAGCGGGGGGGCCACGCAGGAGACCCAGTACTTC. Translated, it gives CASSGGATQETQYF.

This clone came up once. V gene TRBV10-3 combines with J gene TRBJ2-7, with 10 bases lining up with TRBD1. Germline values: CDR1 ENHRY, CDR2 SYGVKD. The CDR3 sequence is 15 residues long. V lost 3 bases and J lost 0; bases outside the gene matches: 2. DNA of the CDR3: TGTGCCATCAGTGACGGACAGGGGGTCTCCTACGAGCAGTACTTC. This translates into CAISDGQGVSYEQYF.

This chain links TRBV2 with TRBJ2-1; D is unresolved. The germline V gene has CDR1 SNHLY and CDR2 FYNNEI. CDR3 size: 15 residues. The ends were cut back, 3 bases at V and 1 base at J, with 10 bases in the middle. Here the CDR3 DNA reads TGTGCCAGCAGTGATTTGGGCTATTCCTACAATGAGCAGTTCTTC. It yields the protein CASSDLGYSYNEQFF.

The CDR3 loop is CASTKTGDGYTF. The DNA of the CDR3 is TGTGCCAGCACTAAGACAGGGGATGGCTACACCTTC. V is TRBV28 and J is TRBJ1-2; 8 bases align to TRBD1. Trimming removed 7 bases from V and 6 bases from J; junction bases left unmatched: 4. The CDR3 runs 12 residues. Germline V gene data show CDR1 as MDHEN and CDR2 as SYDVKM.

The rearrangement joins TRBV5-1 to TRBJ1-5, with 8 bases identical to TRBD1. J lost 1 base, V lost 0 bases, and 18 bases had no gene match. CDR3 length equals 21 residues. Germline-derived CDR1 and CDR2 are SGHRS and YFSETQ. The CDR3 coding sequence is TGCGCCAGCAGCTTGGAACTACTCCCGGGACAGGATTTCTCGAGCAATCAGCCCCAGCATTTT. It encodes CASSLELLPGQDFSSNQPQHF.

The V and J genes are TRBV5-1 and TRBJ2-7; D perhaps matches TRBD2 (5 bases). This CDR3 comprises 13 residues. V gave up 1 base and J gave up 7 bases, with 12 bases separating them. Germline V CDR1 and CDR2: SGHRS, YFSETQ. The CDR3 here is CASSLWGEREQYF. Written as DNA, the CDR3 is TGCGCCAGCAGCTTGTGGGGAGAGCGGGAGCAGTACTTC.

The gene calls are TRBV4-1 and TRBJ2-4, with a weak D call TRBD1 (6 bases). The V and J ends lost 2 bases and 2 bases respectively, with 7 bases between them. CDR3 length: 14 amino acids. Germline CDR1 is MGHRA and CDR2 is YSYEKL. CDR3 bases: TGCGCCAGCAGCCAACGGGACACCAAAAACATTCAGTACTTC. Translation gives CASSQRDTKNIQYF.

The rearrangement links TRBV5-5 to TRBJ2-7, with D possibly matching TRBD1 (6 bases). V lost 4 bases, J lost 5 bases, and 16 bases lay in between. CDR3 length: 14 amino acids. Germline V gene lookup returns CDR1 SGHKS and CDR2 YYEKEE (reference sequence). The DNA of the CDR3 is TGTGCCAGCAGCAGTGCCAGGGGAAGCAACGAGCAGTACTTC. It yields the protein CASSSARGSNEQYF.